Presented here are 5 T cell receptor beta chains from one specimen sequenced in a study of identical twins. TCRdb recomputed calls from the 5' RACE reads with MiXCR, one row per CDR3 protein. The sample consists of approximately 680,000 distinct CDR3 sequences, about 7% of them appearing once. This sample also belongs to another study, concerning yellow fever vaccine responses in identical twins.

Material: PBMCs. All receptors derive from a young woman in good health.

This clonotype was seen ten or more times. This chain joins TRBV28 and TRBJ1-2; TRBD1 might be the D (6 bases). CDR3 length: 13 amino acids. Germline CDR1 and CDR2: MDHEN and SYDVKM. V lost 2 bases and J lost 6, with 10 bases in between. The CDR3 loop is CASSLGTGNGYTF. DNA of the CDR3: TGTGCCAGCAGTTTAGGCACAGGGAATGGCTACACCTTC.

This clonotype was detected only a few times. The chain recombines TRBV9 with TRBJ1-6; 9 bases line up with TRBD1. Germline V lookup: CDR1 SGDLS, CDR2 YYNGEE. This CDR3 region has 16 residues. V trimming: 1 base; J trimming: 4 bases; junction bases outside the gene matches: 3. The CDR3 here is CASSVSGQGYNSPLHF. CDR3 sequence (DNA): TGTGCCAGCAGCGTATCAGGACAGGGGTATAATTCACCCCTCCACTTT.

This clonotype was detected ten times or more. The chain carries TRBV5-1 and TRBJ2-1; TRBD2 matches at 7 bases. After removal of 1 base from V and 4 bases from J, the junction contained 14 bases not matched to a gene. In germline, CDR1 is SGHRS, CDR2 YFSETQ. The CDR3 spans 18 residues. This chain's CDR3 is CASSLTTSFAREYNEQFF. The CDR3 DNA reads TGCGCCAGCAGCTTGACGACTAGCTTCGCGCGGGAGTACAATGAGCAGTTCTTC.

V is TRBV14 and J is TRBJ1-3; D not resolved. Trimming pared 1 base from V and 0 bases from J, leaving 4 bases between. CDR1 is SGHDN, CDR2 FVKESK, per germline. CDR3 length: 14 residues. The CDR3 DNA is TGTGCCAGCAGCCAAGCAAGCTCTGGAAACACCATATATTTT. Protein sequence: CASSQASSGNTIYF.

The table lists this clonotype with many counts. The genes are TRBV5-1 and TRBJ2-5; no clear D. Germline V CDR1 and CDR2: SGHRS, YFSETQ. V lost 6 bases to trimming and J lost 7 bases, with 22 bases between them. The CDR3 spans 15 residues. Here the CDR3 reads CASTPLQGSPGTQYF. The CDR3 DNA reads TGCGCCAGCACCCCATTGCAAGGTTCTCCGGGGACCCAGTACTTC.